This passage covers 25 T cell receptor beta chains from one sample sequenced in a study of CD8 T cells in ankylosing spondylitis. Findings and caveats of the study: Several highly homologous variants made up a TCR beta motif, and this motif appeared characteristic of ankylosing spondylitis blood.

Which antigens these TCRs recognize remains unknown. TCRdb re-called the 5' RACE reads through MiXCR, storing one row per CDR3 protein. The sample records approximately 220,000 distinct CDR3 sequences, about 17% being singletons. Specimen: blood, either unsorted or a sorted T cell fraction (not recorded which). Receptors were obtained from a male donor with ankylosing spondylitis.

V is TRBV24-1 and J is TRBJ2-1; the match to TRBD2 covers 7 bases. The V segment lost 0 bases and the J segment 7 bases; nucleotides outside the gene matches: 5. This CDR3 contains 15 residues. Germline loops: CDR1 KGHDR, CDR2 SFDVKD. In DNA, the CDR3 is TGTGCCACCAGTGATTTGGCGGGAGCCGGTAATGAGCAGTTCTTC. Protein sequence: CATSDLAGAGNEQFF.

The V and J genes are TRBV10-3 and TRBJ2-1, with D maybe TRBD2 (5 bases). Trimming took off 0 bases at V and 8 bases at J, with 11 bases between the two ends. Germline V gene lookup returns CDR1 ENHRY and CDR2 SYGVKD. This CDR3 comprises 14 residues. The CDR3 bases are TGTGCCATCAGTGAGTCGTCGGGGTTCTATGAGCAGTTCTTC. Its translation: CAISESSGFYEQFF.

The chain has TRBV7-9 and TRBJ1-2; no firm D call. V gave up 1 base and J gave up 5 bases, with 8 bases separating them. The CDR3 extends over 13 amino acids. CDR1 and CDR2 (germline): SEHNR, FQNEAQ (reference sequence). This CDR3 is CASSLGGTYGYTF. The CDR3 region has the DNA TGTGCCAGCAGCTTAGGAGGAACTTATGGCTACACCTTC.

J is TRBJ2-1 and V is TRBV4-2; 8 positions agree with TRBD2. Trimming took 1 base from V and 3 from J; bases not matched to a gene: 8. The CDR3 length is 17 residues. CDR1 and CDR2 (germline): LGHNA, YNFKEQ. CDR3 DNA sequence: TGTGCCAGCAGCCAAGGGGTGGGTAGCGGGGACTACAATGAGCAGTTCTTC. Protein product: CASSQGVGSGDYNEQFF.

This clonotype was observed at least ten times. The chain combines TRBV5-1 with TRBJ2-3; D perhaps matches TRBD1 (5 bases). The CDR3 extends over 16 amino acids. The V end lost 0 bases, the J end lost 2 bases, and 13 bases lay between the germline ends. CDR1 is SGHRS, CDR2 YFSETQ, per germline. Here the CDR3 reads CASSLVPDRLTDTQYF. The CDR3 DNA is TGCGCCAGCAGCTTGGTGCCCGACAGACTCACAGATACGCAGTATTTT.

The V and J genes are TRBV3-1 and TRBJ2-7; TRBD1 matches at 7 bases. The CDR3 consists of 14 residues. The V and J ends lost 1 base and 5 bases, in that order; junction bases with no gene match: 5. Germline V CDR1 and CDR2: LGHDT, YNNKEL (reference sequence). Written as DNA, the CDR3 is TGTGCCAGCAGCCAAGTCAGGACAGGTAACGAGCAGTACTTC. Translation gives CASSQVRTGNEQYF.

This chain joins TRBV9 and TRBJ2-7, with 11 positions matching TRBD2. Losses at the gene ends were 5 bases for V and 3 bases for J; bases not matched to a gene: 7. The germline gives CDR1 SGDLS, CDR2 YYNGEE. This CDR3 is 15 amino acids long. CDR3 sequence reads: CASSSLAGGRYEQYF. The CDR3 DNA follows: TGTGCCAGCAGTAGTCTAGCGGGGGGCCGCTACGAGCAGTACTTC.

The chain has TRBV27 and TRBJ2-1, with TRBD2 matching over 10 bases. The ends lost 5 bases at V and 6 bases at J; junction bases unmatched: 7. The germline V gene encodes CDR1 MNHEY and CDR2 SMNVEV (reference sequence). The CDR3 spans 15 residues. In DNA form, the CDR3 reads TGTGCCAGCAGTAGAGCGGGAGGGGTCTTCAATGAGCAGTTCTTC. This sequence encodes CASSRAGGVFNEQFF.

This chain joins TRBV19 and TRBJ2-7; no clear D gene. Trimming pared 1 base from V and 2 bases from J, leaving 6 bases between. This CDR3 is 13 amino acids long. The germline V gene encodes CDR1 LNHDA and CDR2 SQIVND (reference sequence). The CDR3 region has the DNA TGTGCCAGTAGTATAGGGATGCCCTACGAGCAGTACTTC. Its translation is CASSIGMPYEQYF.

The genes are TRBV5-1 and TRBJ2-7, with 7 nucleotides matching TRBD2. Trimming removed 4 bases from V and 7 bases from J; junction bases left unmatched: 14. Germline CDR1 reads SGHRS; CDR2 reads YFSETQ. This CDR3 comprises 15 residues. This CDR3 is CASSPRDYGGDEQYF. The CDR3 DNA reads TGCGCCAGCAGCCCCAGGGACTACGGGGGTGATGAGCAGTACTTC.

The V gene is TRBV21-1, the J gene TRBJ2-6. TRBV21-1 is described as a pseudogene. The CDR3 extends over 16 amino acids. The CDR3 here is CASSKRDRPGANVLTF. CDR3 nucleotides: TGTGCCAGCAGCAAACGAGACAGGCCTGGTGCCAACGTCCTGACTTTC.

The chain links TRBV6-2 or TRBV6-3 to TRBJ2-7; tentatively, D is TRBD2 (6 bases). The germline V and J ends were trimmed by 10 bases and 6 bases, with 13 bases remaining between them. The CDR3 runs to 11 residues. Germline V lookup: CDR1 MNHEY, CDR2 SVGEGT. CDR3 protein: CATHTSIEQYF. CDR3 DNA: TGTGCCACCCATACTAGCATCGAGCAGTACTTC.

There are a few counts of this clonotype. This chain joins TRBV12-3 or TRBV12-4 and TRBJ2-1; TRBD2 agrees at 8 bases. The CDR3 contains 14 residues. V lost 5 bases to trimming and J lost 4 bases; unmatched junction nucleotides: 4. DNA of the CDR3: TGTGCCAGCAGTCCGGGACTAGGATACAATGAGCAGTTCTTC. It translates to CASSPGLGYNEQFF.

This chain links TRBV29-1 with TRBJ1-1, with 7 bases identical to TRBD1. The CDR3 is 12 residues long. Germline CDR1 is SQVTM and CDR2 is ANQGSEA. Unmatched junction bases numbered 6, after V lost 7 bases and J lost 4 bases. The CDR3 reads CSGRQGGTEAFF. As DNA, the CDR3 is TGCAGCGGAAGACAGGGTGGCACTGAAGCTTTCTTT.

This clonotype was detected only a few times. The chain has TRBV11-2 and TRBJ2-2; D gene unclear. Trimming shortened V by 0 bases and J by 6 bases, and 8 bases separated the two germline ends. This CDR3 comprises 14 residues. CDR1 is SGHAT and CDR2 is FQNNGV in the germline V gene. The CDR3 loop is CASSLDLRPGELFF. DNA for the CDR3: TGTGCCAGCAGCTTAGATCTAAGGCCCGGGGAGCTGTTTTTT.

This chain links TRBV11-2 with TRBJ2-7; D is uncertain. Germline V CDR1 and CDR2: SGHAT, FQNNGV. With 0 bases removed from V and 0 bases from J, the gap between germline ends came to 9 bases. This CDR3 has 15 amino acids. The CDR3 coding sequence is TGTGCCAGCAGCTTAGAGGTCAGAGGCTCCTACGAGCAGTACTTC. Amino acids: CASSLEVRGSYEQYF.

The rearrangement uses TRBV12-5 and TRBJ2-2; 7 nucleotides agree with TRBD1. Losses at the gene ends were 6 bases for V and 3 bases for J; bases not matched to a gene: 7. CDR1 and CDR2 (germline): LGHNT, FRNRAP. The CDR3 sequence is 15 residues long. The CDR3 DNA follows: TGTGCTAGTGGAGAGGGGGCTTTGGACACCGGGGAGCTGTTTTTT. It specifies CASGEGALDTGELFF.

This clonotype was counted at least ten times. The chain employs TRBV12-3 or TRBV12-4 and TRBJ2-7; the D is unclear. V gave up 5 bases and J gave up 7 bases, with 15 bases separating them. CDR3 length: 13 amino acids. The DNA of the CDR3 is TGTGCCAGCAGTCCCGGGTCCCTCTTGGAGCAGTACTTC. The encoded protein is CASSPGSLLEQYF.

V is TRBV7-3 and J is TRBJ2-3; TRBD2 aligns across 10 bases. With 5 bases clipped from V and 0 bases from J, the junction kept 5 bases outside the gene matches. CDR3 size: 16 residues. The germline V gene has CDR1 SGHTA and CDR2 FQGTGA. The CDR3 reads CASSPGTSVSTDTQYF. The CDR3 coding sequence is TGTGCCAGCAGCCCCGGGACTAGCGTTAGCACAGATACGCAGTATTTT.

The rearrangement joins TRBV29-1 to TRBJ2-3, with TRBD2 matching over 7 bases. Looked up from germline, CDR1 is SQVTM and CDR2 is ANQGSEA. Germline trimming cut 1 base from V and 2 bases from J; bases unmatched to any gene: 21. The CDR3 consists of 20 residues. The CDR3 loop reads CSVEGLRGPTLADYTDTQYF. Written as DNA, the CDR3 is TGCAGCGTTGAAGGACTCCGGGGCCCTACGCTAGCGGACTACACAGATACGCAGTATTTT.

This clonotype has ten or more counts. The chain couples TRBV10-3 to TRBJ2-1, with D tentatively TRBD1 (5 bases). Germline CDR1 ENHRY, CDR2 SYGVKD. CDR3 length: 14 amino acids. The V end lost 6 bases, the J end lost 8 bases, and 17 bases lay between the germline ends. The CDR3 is CAISPRGQIDEQFF. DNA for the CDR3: TGTGCCATCAGCCCACGAGGACAAATTGATGAGCAGTTCTTC.

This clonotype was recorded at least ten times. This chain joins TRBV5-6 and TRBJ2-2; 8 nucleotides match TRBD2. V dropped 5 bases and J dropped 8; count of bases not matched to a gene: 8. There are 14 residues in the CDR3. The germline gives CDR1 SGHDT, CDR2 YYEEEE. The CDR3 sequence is CASREGLAAGELFF. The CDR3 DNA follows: TGTGCCAGCAGGGAAGGACTAGCTGCGGGGGAGCTGTTTTTT.

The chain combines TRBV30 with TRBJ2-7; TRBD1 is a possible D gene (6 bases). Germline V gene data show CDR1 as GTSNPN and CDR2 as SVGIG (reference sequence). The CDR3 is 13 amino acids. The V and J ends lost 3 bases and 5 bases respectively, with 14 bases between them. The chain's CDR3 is CAWSQGFFDEQYF. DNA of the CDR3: TGTGCCTGGAGCCAGGGGTTTTTCGACGAGCAGTACTTC.

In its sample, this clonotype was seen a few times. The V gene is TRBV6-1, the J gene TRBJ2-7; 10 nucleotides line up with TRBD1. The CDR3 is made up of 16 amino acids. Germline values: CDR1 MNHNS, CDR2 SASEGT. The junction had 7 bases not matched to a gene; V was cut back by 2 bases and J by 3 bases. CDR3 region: CASSESAGTGDYEQYF. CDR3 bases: TGTGCCAGCAGTGAATCAGCCGGGACAGGGGACTACGAGCAGTACTTC.

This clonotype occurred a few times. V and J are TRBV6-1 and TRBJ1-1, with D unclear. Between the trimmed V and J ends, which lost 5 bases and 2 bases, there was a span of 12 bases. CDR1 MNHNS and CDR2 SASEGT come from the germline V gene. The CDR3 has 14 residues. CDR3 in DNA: TGTGCCAGCAGTCCTTTTGACGCAAACACTGAAGCTTTCTTT. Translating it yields CASSPFDANTEAFF.